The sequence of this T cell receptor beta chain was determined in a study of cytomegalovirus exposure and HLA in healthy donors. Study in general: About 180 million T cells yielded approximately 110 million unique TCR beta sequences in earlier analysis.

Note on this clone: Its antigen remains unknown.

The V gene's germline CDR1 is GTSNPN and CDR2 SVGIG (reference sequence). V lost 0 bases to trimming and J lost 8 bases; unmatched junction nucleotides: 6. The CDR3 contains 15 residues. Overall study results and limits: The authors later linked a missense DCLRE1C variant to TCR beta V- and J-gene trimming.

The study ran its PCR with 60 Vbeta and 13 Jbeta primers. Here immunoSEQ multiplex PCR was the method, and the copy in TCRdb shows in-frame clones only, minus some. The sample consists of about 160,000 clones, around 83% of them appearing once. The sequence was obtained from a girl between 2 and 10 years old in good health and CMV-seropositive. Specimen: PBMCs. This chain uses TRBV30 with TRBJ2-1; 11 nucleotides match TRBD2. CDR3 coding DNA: TGTGCCTGGAGTGTACGTCTAGCGGGAGGCGATGAGCAGTTCTTC. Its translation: CAWSVRLAGGDEQFF.